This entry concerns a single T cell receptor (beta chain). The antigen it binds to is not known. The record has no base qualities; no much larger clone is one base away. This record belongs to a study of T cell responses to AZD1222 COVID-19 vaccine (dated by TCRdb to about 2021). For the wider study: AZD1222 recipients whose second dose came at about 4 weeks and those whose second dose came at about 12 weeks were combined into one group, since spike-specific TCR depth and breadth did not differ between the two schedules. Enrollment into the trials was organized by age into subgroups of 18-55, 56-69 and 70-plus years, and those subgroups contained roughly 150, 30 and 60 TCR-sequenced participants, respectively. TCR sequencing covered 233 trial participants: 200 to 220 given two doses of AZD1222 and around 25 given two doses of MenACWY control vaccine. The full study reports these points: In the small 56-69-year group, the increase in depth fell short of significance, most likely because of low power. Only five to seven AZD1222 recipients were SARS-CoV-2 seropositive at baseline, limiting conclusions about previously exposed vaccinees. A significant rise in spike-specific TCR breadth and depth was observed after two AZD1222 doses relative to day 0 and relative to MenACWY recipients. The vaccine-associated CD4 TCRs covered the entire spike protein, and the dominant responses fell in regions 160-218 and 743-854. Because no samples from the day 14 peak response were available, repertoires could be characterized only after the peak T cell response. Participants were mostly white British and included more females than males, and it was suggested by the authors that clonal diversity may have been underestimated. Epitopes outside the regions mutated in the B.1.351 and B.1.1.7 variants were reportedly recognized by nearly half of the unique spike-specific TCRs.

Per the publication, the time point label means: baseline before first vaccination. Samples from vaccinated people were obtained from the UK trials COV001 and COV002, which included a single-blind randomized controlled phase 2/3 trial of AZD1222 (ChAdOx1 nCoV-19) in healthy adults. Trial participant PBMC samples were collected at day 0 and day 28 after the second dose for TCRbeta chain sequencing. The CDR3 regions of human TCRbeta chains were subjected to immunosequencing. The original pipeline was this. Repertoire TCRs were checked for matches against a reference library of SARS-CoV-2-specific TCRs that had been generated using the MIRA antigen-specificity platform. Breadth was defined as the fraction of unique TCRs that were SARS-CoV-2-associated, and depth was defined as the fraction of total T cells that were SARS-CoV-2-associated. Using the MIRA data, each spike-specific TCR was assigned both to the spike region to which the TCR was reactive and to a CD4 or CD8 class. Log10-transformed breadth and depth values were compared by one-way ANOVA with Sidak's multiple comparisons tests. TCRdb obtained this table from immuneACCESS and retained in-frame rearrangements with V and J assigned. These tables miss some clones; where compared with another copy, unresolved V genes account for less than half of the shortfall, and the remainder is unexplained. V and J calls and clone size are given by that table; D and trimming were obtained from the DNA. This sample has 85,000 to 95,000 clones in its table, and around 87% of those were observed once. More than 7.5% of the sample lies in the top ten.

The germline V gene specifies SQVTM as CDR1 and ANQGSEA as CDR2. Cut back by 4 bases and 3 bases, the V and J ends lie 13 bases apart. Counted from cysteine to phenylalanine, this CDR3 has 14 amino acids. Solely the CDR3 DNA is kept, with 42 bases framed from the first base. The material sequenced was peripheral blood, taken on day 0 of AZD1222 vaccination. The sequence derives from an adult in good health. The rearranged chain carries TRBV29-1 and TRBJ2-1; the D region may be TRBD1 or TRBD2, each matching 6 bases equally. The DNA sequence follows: TGCAGCGTTGTTGGGGGGCCCGACTACAATGAGCAGTTCTTC. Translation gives CSVVGGPDYNEQFF.